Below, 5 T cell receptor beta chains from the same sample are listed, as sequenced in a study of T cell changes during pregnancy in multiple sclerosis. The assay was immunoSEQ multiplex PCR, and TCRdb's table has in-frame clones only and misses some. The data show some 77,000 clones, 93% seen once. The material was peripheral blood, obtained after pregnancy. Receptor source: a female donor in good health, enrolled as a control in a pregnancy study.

This CDR3 reads CASSLGGVAYNEQFF. CDR3 DNA: TGTGCCAGCAGCTTAGGGGGGGTGGCCTACAATGAGCAGTTCTTC. The chain links TRBV7-9 to TRBJ2-1, with D perhaps matching TRBD2 (6 bases). Germline lookup yields CDR1 SEHNR and CDR2 FQNEAQ (reference sequence). V lost 1 base, J lost 2 bases, and 9 bases lay in between. The CDR3 is 15 residues long. Variable domain in full (rest from reference TRBV7-9 and TRBJ2-1): DTGVSQNPRHKITKRGQNVTFRCDPISEHNRLYWYRQTLGQGPEFLTYFQNEAQLEKSRLLSDRFSAERPKGSFSTLEIQRTEQGDSAMYLCASSLGGVAYNEQFFGPGTRLTVL.

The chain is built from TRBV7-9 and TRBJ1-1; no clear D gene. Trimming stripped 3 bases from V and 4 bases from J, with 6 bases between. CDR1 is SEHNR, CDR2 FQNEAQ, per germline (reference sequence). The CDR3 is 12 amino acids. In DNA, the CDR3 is TGTGCCAGCAGCTTTACGGGCACTGAAGCTTTCTTT. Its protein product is CASSFTGTEAFF.

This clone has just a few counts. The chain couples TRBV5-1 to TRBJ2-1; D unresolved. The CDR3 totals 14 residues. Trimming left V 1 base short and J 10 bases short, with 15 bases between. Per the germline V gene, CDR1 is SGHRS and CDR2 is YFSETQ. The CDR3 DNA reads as TGCGCCAGCAGCTTGAGCCTAGTGGTAGGCGAGCAGTTCTTC. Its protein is CASSLSLVVGEQFF.

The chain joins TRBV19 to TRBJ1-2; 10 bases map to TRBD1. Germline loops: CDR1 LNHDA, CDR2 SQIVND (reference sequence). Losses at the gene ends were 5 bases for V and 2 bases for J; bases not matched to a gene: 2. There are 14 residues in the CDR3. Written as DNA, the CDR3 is TGTGCCAGTAGTCAGGGACAGGGGAACTATGGCTACACCTTC. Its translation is CASSQGQGNYGYTF.

The DNA for the CDR3 is TGTGCCAGTAGAGGACTAGCGGGGACAACAGATACGCAGTATTTT. Translated, it gives CASRGLAGTTDTQYF. The rearrangement links TRBV19 to TRBJ2-3; 12 nucleotides match TRBD2. This CDR3 is built from 15 residues. Germline CDR1 is LNHDA and CDR2 is SQIVND (reference sequence). The trim removed 6 bases at V and 3 bases at J, leaving 4 bases unmatched.